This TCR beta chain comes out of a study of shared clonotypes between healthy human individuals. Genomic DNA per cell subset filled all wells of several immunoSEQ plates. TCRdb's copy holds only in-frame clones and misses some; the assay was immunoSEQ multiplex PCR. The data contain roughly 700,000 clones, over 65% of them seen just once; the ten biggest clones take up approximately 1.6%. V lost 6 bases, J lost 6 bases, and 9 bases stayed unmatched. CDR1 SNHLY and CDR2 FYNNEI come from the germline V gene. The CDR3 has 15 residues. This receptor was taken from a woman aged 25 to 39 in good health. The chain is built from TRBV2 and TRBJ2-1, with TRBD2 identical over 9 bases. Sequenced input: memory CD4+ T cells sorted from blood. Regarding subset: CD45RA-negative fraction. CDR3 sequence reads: CASRFPSGIINEQFF. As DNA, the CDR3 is TGTGCCAGCAGGTTTCCTAGCGGGATAATCAATGAGCAGTTCTTC.